Presented here are 2 T cell receptor beta chains from one specimen sequenced in a study of OX40 agonist ivuxolimab in advanced cancers. TCRdb's copy holds only in-frame clones and misses some; the assay was immunoSEQ multiplex PCR. The sample holds nearly 80,000 clones, about 90% seen once. This material consisted of CD4+ or CD8+ T cells sorted from blood, taken in a trial of the OX40 agonist ivuxolimab. Receptor source: an adult with an advanced solid tumor such as melanoma, head and neck, liver or kidney cancer.

The chain has TRBV15 and TRBJ2-1; D gene ambiguous. V was cut by 1 base and J by 6 bases, with 10 bases left in between. The germline V gene encodes CDR1 LNHNV and CDR2 YYDKDF (reference sequence). The CDR3 consists of 14 residues. CDR3 DNA sequence: TGTGCCACCAGCAGAGCCCAGCAGAGCAATGAGCAGTTCTTC. This codes for CATSRAQQSNEQFF.

The chain combines TRBV7-2 with TRBJ2-1; D perhaps matches TRBD1 (5 bases). Germline values: CDR1 SGHTA, CDR2 FQGNSA. Trimming took 5 bases from V and 7 from J, leaving 21 bases between them. The CDR3 covers 16 residues. CDR3 coding DNA: TGTGCCAGCAGCCCCCGTCTAGGGGAATACTTAAATGAGCAGTTCTTC. Translated: CASSPRLGEYLNEQFF. Variable domain in full (rest from reference TRBV7-2 and TRBJ2-1): GAGVSQSPSNKVTEKGKDVELRCDPISGHTALYWYRQSLGQGLEFLIYFQGNSAPDKSGLPSDRFSAERTGGSVSTLTIQRTQQEDSAVYLCASSPRLGEYLNEQFFGPGTRLTVL.